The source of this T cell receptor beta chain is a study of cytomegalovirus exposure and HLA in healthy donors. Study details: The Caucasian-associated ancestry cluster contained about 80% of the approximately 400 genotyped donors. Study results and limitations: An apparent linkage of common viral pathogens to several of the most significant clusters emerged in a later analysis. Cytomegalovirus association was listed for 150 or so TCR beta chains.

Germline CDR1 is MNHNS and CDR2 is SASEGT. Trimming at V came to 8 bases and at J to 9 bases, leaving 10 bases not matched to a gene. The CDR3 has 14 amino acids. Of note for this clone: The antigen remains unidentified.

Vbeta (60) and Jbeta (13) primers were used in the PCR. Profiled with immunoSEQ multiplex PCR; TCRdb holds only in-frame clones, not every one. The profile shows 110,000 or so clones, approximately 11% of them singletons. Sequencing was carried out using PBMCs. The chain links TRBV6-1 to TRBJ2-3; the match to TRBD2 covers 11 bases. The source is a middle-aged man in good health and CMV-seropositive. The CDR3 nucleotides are TGTGCCAGCCCCGGGACTAGCGGACCGAACACGCAGTATTTT. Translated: CASPGTSGPNTQYF.